This TCR beta chain derives from a study of identical twins. The table lists this clonotype with a few counts. One entry per CDR3 protein results from TCRdb running MiXCR on the 5' RACE reads. The sample contains about 100,000 distinct CDR3 sequences, under 6.5% of which appear only once. Germline CDR1 and CDR2: DFQATT and SNEGSKA (reference sequence). V lost 4 bases, J lost 0 bases, and 9 bases lay in between. This CDR3 spans 14 amino acids. This sequence originates from a woman between 50 and 59 years old in good health. The sample was memory T cells sorted from blood. The chain couples TRBV20-1 to TRBJ2-2; the D gene is possibly TRBD2 (6 bases). The CDR3 loop reads CSAKERANTGELFF. As DNA, the CDR3 is TGCAGTGCTAAAGAGCGGGCGAACACCGGGGAGCTGTTTTTT.